The TCR beta chain described here comes from a study of blood T cell repertoires in COVID-19. Overall study context: Acute-phase and convalescent COVID-19 samples originated in the United States, Italy and Spain.

Here immunoSEQ multiplex PCR was the method, and the copy in TCRdb shows in-frame clones only, minus some. The top ten clones hold 2.2% of a sample with 300,000 to 350,000 clones, roughly 88% of them seen once. For this clone: One junction end disagrees with the germline gene, perhaps due to a read error.

Everyone who took part was roughly 18 to 89 years old, and they came from over 20 US areas. The CDR3 is made up of 17 amino acids. In germline, CDR1 is SSHAT, CDR2 FNYEAQ (reference sequence). The sequence came from a man aged 25-40 years who had recovered from COVID-19. The specimen sequenced was PBMCs or T cells enriched from blood (not recorded which). The V and J genes are TRBV7-7 and TRBJ2-1; TRBD2 matches at 10 bases. The CDR3 region is CASSPGRTSGDLDEQFF. The CDR3 nucleotides read TGTGCTAGCAGCCCCGGCAGAACTAGCGGGGATCTAGATGAGCAGTTCTTC.